This is a list of T cell receptor beta chains from one sample in a study of blood T cell repertoires in COVID-19. Profiling relied on immunoSEQ multiplex PCR, and the TCRdb table lists in-frame clones only, not all of them. The sample includes fewer than 500,000 clones, around 89% of them seen just once. Sequenced input: peripheral blood. The receptors were gathered from a woman in her 30s with acute or convalescent COVID-19. Each CDR3 is given with its conserved first and last residue. The D gene is left open where the match is weak. Clone size, where shown, is once, few, many, or a class for clones that have expanded.

j_gene,v_gene,d_gene,abundance,CDR3aa,CDR3nt
TRBJ2-7,TRBV6-5,TRBD1,-,CASSSQGASYEQYF,TGTGCCAGCAGTTCACAGGGGGCTTCCTACGAGCAGTACTTC
TRBJ2-3,TRBV7-9,TRBD2,-,CASSLASGSTDTQYF,TGTGCCAGCAGCTTAGCTAGCGGGAGCACAGATACGCAGTATTTT
TRBJ1-2,TRBV18,-,-,CASSPDRDYGYTF,TGTGCCAGCTCACCTGACAGAGACTATGGCTACACCTTC
TRBJ2-1,TRBV19,TRBD2,few,CASSTGLAGGQNEQFF,TGTGCCAGTAGTACTGGACTAGCGGGGGGTCAAAATGAGCAGTTCTTC
TRBJ1-1,TRBV11-2,-,-,CASSPVGPGGTGAFF,TGTGCCAGCAGCCCTGTGGGTCCAGGAGGGACGGGAGCTTTCTTT
TRBJ1-5,TRBV12-3/TRBV12-4,-,-,CASSLASNQPQHF,TGTGCCAGCAGTTTAGCGAGTAATCAGCCCCAGCATTTT
TRBJ2-7,TRBV6-5,-,-,CASMDGTRSSYEQYF,TGTGCCAGCATGGATGGGACTCGGAGCTCCTACGAGCAGTACTTC
TRBJ2-7,TRBV6-5,TRBD1,-,CASRAARGLAYEQYF,TGTGCCAGCAGAGCGGCAAGGGGGCTTGCCTACGAGCAGTACTTC
TRBJ2-5,TRBV11-2,-,-,CASSLDWGGDQETQYF,TGTGCCAGCAGCTTAGACTGGGGCGGGGACCAAGAGACCCAGTACTTC
TRBJ2-3,TRBV20-1,TRBD2,-,CSASERGGITDTQYF,TGCAGTGCTAGTGAGCGGGGTGGCATCACAGATACGCAGTATTTT
TRBJ2-1,TRBV5-1,-,-,CASSFIWGVPNEQFF,TGCGCCAGCAGCTTTATCTGGGGGGTGCCCAATGAGCAGTTCTTC
TRBJ2-7,TRBV6-6,-,-,CASSYSQGTYEQYF,TGTGCCAGCAGTTACTCACAGGGTACTTACGAGCAGTACTTC
TRBJ2-3,TRBV27,TRBD1,-,CASKDRDSITDTQYF,TGTGCCAGCAAAGACCGGGACAGCATAACGGATACGCAGTATTTT
TRBJ2-1,TRBV28,-,-,CASSSPKNEQFF,TGTGCCAGCAGTTCCCCTAAGAATGAGCAGTTCTTC
TRBJ2-1,TRBV19,-,-,CASSTDSYYNEQFF,TGTGCCAGTAGTACGGACAGTTATTACAATGAGCAGTTCTTC
TRBJ2-4,TRBV5-1,TRBD2,few,CASSEKEGSGGTALAKNIQYF,TGCGCCAGCAGCGAAAAAGAAGGGAGCGGGGGTACAGCTCTAGCCAAAAACATTCAGTACTTC
TRBJ1-2,TRBV4-1,TRBD1,few,CASSLGGTANYGYTF,TGCGCCAGCAGCCTCGGCGGGACAGCTAACTATGGCTACACCTTC
TRBJ2-1,TRBV11-3,TRBD1,-,CASSSRDSNEQFF,TGTGCCAGCAGCTCCCGGGACAGCAATGAGCAGTTCTTC
TRBJ2-1,TRBV3-1/TRBV3-2,TRBD1,-,CASSQDRRTGAYNEQFF,TGTGCCAGCAGCCAAGATCGTCGGACAGGGGCCTACAATGAGCAGTTCTTC
TRBJ1-5,TRBV10-3,TRBD1,-,CAISVGQGNQPQHF,TGTGCCATCAGTGTCGGACAGGGAAATCAGCCCCAGCATTTT
TRBJ2-7,TRBV28,-,-,CASSLSPREGYEQYF,TGTGCCAGCAGTTTATCCCCCCGTGAGGGCTACGAGCAGTACTTC
TRBJ1-6,TRBV6-1,-,-,CASSDNPGTANSPLHF,TGTGCCAGCAGTGATAATCCAGGTACAGCTAATTCACCCCTCCACTTT
TRBJ1-6,TRBV19,-,-,CASSMAEYSPLHF,TGTGCCAGTAGTATGGCGGAATATTCACCCCTCCACTTT
TRBJ2-2,TRBV19,-,-,CASTRSGRVAGELFF,TGTGCCAGTACTAGGTCGGGGAGAGTGGCCGGGGAGCTGTTTTTT
TRBJ2-3,TRBV24-1,-,-,CATSEPGTASKTDTQYF,TGTGCCACCAGTGAGCCGGGGACTGCATCAAAGACAGATACGCAGTATTTT
TRBJ2-5,TRBV9,TRBD2,-,CASSASSGLFQETQYF,TGTGCCAGCAGCGCATCCTCGGGACTATTCCAAGAGACCCAGTACTTC
TRBJ1-2,TRBV5-1,-,-,CASSLGGNYGYTF,TGCGCCAGCAGCCTAGGAGGGAACTATGGCTACACCTTC
TRBJ2-3,TRBV12-5,-,-,CASGLGLGEHTDTQYF,TGTGCTAGTGGTTTGGGCCTCGGGGAGCACACAGATACGCAGTATTTT
TRBJ2-7,TRBV3-1/TRBV3-2,-,-,CASSQNQLGGNGLREQYF,TGTGCCAGCAGCCAAAACCAACTTGGGGGGAATGGGTTGAGGGAGCAGTACTTC
TRBJ2-5,TRBV19,-,few,CASTSTGEAQYF,TGTGCCAGTACCTCAACGGGGGAGGCCCAGTACTTC
TRBJ2-2,TRBV5-1,-,-,CASSSHSGELFF,TGCGCCAGCAGCTCCCATTCCGGGGAGCTGTTTTTT
TRBJ2-5,TRBV5-4,TRBD2,-,CASSLGGGALETQYF,TGTGCCAGCAGCTTGGGCGGGGGGGCCCTAGAGACCCAGTACTTC
TRBJ1-1,TRBV7-9,TRBD1,-,CASSQESLQGVSAEAFF,TGTGCCAGCAGCCAAGAATCTTTACAGGGGGTTTCAGCTGAAGCTTTCTTT
TRBJ2-1,TRBV2,-,-,CASRRLSSLSLQFF,TGTGCCAGCAGACGACTCTCATCTCTTTCCCTCCAGTTCTTC
TRBJ2-3,TRBV5-4,TRBD2,-,CASSLPTRGARDTQYF,TGTGCCAGCAGCCTCCCGACGCGGGGGGCCAGGGATACGCAGTATTTT
TRBJ1-2,TRBV5-4,TRBD1,once,CASSSRDSLSFYGYTF,TGTGCCAGCAGCTCGCGGGACAGCCTTTCCTTCTATGGCTACACCTTC
TRBJ2-1,TRBV5-4,-,-,CASSPSALGSEQFF,TGTGCCAGCAGCCCAAGCGCCCTCGGCAGCGAGCAGTTCTTC
TRBJ1-3,TRBV5-5,TRBD1,few,CATGQGASGNTIYF,TGTGCCACCGGACAGGGGGCATCTGGAAACACCATATATTTT
TRBJ2-1,TRBV28,TRBD1,-,CASTGTGGRNEQFF,TGTGCCAGCACGGGGACAGGGGGCAGGAATGAGCAGTTCTTC
TRBJ2-5,TRBV7-9,TRBD1,-,CASSLEGLGQGQETQYF,TGTGCCAGCAGCTTAGAGGGCTTGGGACAGGGACAAGAGACCCAGTACTTC
TRBJ2-1,TRBV28,TRBD1,-,CASSPQGALHEQFF,TGTGCCAGCAGCCCACAGGGGGCGCTACATGAGCAGTTCTTC
TRBJ2-7,TRBV2,-,-,CASSYTRSEQYF,TGTGCCAGCAGTTACACTCGGAGCGAGCAGTACTTC
TRBJ2-2,TRBV11-2,TRBD1,once,CASSTTSGTGYFTGELFF,TGTGCCAGCAGCACCACCTCTGGGACAGGTTATTTCACCGGGGAGCTGTTTTTT
TRBJ1-1,TRBV5-4,-,-,CASSLGSTAFF,TGTGCCAGCAGCTTGGGTTCTACGGCTTTCTTT
TRBJ1-6,TRBV2,-,-,CASSEDRVYNSPLHF,TGTGCCAGCAGTGAAGACAGGGTCTATAATTCACCCCTCCACTTT
TRBJ1-1,TRBV11-2,TRBD1,-,CASRLIHRGTEAFF,TGTGCCAGCCGCCTCATACACAGGGGGACTGAAGCTTTCTTT
TRBJ2-3,TRBV5-1,-,-,CASSSRGLDTQYF,TGCGCCAGCAGCTCCCGTGGGCTGGATACGCAGTATTTT
TRBJ2-3,TRBV6-5,TRBD1,-,CASRNRDRSWDTQYF,TGTGCCAGCAGGAACCGGGACAGGTCCTGGGATACGCAGTATTTT
TRBJ2-2,TRBV7-9,TRBD2,-,CASSRRQGGTGELFF,TGTGCCAGCTCCCGGCGGCAGGGAGGGACCGGGGAGCTGTTTTTT
TRBJ2-7,TRBV4-1,-,-,CASSQVRTTYEQYF,TGCGCCAGCAGCCAAGTCAGGACAACCTACGAGCAGTACTTC
TRBJ1-1,TRBV2,TRBD1,once,CASRGDRANTEAFF,TGTGCCAGCAGGGGGGACAGGGCAAACACTGAAGCTTTCTTT
TRBJ1-5,TRBV19,TRBD1,few,CATQTGGANQPQHF,TGTGCCACTCAAACAGGGGGCGCAAATCAGCCCCAGCATTTT
TRBJ2-5,TRBV21-1,-,-,CASSKGRQIQETQYF,TGTGCCAGCAGCAAAGGGAGACAGATCCAAGAGACCCAGTACTTC
TRBJ1-4,TRBV18,-,-,CASSPSNQGNEKLFF,TGTGCCAGCTCACCCTCAAACCAGGGCAATGAAAAACTGTTTTTT
TRBJ2-1,TRBV20-1,-,-,CSASRRYNEQFF,TGCAGTGCCAGTCGGAGGTACAATGAGCAGTTCTTC
TRBJ1-1,TRBV12-3/TRBV12-4,-,-,CASSLSGGAEAFF,TGTGCCAGCAGTTTATCGGGGGGCGCTGAAGCTTTCTTT
TRBJ2-7,TRBV27,-,few,CASSFYPGHLYEQYF,TGTGCCAGCAGTTTCTATCCGGGACACCTCTACGAGCAGTACTTC
TRBJ1-6,TRBV28,-,-,CASREYQGNNSPLHF,TGTGCCAGCAGAGAATATCAGGGAAACAATTCACCCCTCCACTTT
TRBJ2-1,TRBV29-1,TRBD2,-,CSLRTSGGNEQFF,TGCAGCCTACGGACTAGCGGGGGTAATGAGCAGTTCTTC